Included here is one T cell receptor (beta chain) sequence, with context. Its antigen remains unidentified. Nothing much larger sits one base from this clone, and base qualities are not available. Spanning cysteine to phenylalanine, the CDR3 consists of 16 amino acids. Of the read, only the CDR3 DNA is kept; its 48 bases are in frame from base 1. Sequences LGHDT (CDR1) and YNNKEL (CDR2) are obtained from the germline V gene (reference sequence). Trimming takes 4 bases off V and 3 bases off J; junction bases not matched to a gene: 6. Whole blood was collected in K2EDTA tubes by collaborating institutions according to the institutions' own protocols. For TCRbeta analysis, collaborator samples were shipped as frozen whole blood, as isolated PBMCs, or as DNA extracted from either sample type. The data are from a study of blood T cell repertoires in COVID-19 (TCRdb year 2020). Turning to the overall study: The collaborator samples originated in the United States, Italy and Spain and spanned the acute and convalescent phases of COVID-19. Where available, HLA class I and class II types were taken from metadata supplied by the sample provider and were not determined by assay-based typing. Samples were obtained from the ongoing ImmuneRACE study (first 160 participants) and from over 1,000 subjects provided by 6 global collaborators. The dataset comprised deeply sampled blood TCRbeta repertoires from subjects exposed to, actively infected with, or recovered from COVID-19. A de-identified subject ID, COVID-19 status, age in years and sex were almost always included in the sample metadata. The repertoires were released in a freely available public database meant as a resource for research on the immune response to SARS-CoV-2. The material from the prospective study consisted of cDNA or gDNA derived from T cells, B-cell-depleted T cells, or PBMCs. Study-wide findings and limitations: The amount of clinical and demographic metadata varied by source and participant and was provided uncurated.

TCRbeta CDR3 regions were amplified from genomic DNA using the immunoSEQ Assay, a bias-controlled multiplex PCR. Processing in the source paper ran as follows. Nucleated cell counts per sample were estimated from amplification of reference gene primers within the assay. To quantify the absolute abundance of each unique TCRbeta CDR3 rearrangement, sequence reads were collapsed and filtered. For each sample, productive Simpson clonality was calculated by taking the square root of Simpson's diversity index across productive rearrangements. Imported from immuneACCESS, the table was reduced by TCRdb to in-frame sequences with V and J called. These copies leave out some clones; in studies compared against another copy, an unresolved V gene accounts for under half, and the cause of the remainder is not known. That table furnishes V, J and clone size, whereas the DNA furnished D and trimming. This sample has about 150,000 clones in its table, and roughly four fifths of those were observed once. The ten largest make up less than 30% of the sample.

This TCR was sampled from a woman aged 55-75 years with acute or convalescent COVID-19. The sequenced material came from peripheral blood. The V and J segments used are TRBV3-1 (or the pseudogene TRBV3-2) and TRBJ1-1, with TRBD1 identical over 12 junction bases. The CDR3 region reads CASSRLGTGGYTEAFF. The nucleotide sequence is given as TGTGCCAGCAGCCGCCTAGGGACAGGGGGCTACACTGAAGCTTTCTTT.